This T cell receptor beta chain is from a study of blood T cell repertoires in COVID-19. Background on the study: PBMCs, B-cell-depleted T cells, or T cells provided the cDNA or gDNA that made up the material.

Repertoires were generated with immunoSEQ multiplex PCR, while TCRdb's copy carries only in-frame clones and drops some. The sample includes around 500,000 clones, 88% of them seen just once. Germline V lookup: CDR1 SGHVS, CDR2 FQNEAQ. The V gene end was trimmed by 1 base and the J gene end by 6 bases; junction bases not matched to a gene: 6. This CDR3 is 15 amino acids long. Living in 24 US areas, the participants were between roughly 18 and 90 years of age. Clinical histories supplied by participants themselves formed the basis of cohort assignment. Cohort 3 donors were reported recovered after two negative PCRs, clearance, or symptom resolution.

The sequencing input was PBMCs or T cells enriched from blood (not recorded which). V gene TRBV7-8 combines with J gene TRBJ1-1; 9 nucleotides align to TRBD1. The receptor's source is a woman aged 60-75 years who had recovered from COVID-19. The CDR3 loop reads CASSLEDRGRSEAFF. The CDR3 nucleotides are TGTGCCAGCAGCTTAGAGGACAGGGGTCGCTCTGAAGCTTTCTTT. The full variable domain, in which reference TRBV7-8 and TRBJ1-1 provide the parts outside the CDR3, is GAGVSQSPRYKVAKRGQDVALRCDPISGHVSLFWYQQALGQGPEFLTYFQNEAQLDKSGLPSDRFFAERPEGSVSTLKIQRTQQEDSAVYLCASSLEDRGRSEAFFGQGTRLTVV.